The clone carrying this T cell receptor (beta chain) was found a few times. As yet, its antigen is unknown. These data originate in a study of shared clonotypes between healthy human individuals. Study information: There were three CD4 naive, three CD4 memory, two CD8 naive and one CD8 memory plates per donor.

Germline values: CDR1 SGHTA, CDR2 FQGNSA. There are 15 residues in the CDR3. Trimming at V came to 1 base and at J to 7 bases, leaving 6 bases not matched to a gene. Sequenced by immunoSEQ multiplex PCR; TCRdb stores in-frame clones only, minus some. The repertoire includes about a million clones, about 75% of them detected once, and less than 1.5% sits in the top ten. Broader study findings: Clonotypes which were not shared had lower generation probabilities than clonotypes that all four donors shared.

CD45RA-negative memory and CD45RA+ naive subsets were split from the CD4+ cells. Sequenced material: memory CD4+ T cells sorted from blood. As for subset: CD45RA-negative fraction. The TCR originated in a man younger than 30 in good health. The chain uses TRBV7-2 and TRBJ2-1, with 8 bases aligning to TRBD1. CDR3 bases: TGTGCCAGCAGCTTAGGACAGGGGAGAATAAATGAGCAGTTCTTC. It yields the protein CASSLGQGRINEQFF. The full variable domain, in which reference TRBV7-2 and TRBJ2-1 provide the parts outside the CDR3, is GAGVSQSPSNKVTEKGKDVELRCDPISGHTALYWYRQSLGQGLEFLIYFQGNSAPDKSGLPSDRFSAERTGGSVSTLTIQRTQQEDSAVYLCASSLGQGRINEQFFGPGTRLTVL.